This T cell receptor beta chain was found in a study of T cell changes during pregnancy in multiple sclerosis. Clones were read by immunoSEQ multiplex PCR, and TCRdb kept only the in-frame ones, dropping some. In the table there are approximately 30,000 clones, roughly 89% of which are singletons. V was shortened by 7 bases and J by 3 bases, with 19 bases between the two germline ends. CDR3 size: 16 residues. The V gene's germline CDR1 is LNHDA and CDR2 SQIVND (reference sequence). The chain combines TRBV19 with TRBJ1-5, with D uncertain. The starting material was CD4+ T cells from peripheral blood mononuclear cells, obtained in the second trimester of pregnancy. This TCR was sampled from a female donor with multiple sclerosis, enrolled in a pregnancy study. This CDR3 is CASTETGMGFNQPQHF. The DNA for the CDR3 is TGTGCCAGTACCGAAACGGGGATGGGCTTCAATCAGCCCCAGCATTTT. Full variable domain (missing parts from reference TRBV19 and TRBJ1-5): DGGITQSPKYLFRKEGQNVTLSCEQNLNHDAMYWYRQDPGQGLRLIYYSQIVNDFQKGDIAEGYSVSREKKESFPLTVTSAQKNPTAFYLCASTETGMGFNQPQHFGDGTRLSIL.